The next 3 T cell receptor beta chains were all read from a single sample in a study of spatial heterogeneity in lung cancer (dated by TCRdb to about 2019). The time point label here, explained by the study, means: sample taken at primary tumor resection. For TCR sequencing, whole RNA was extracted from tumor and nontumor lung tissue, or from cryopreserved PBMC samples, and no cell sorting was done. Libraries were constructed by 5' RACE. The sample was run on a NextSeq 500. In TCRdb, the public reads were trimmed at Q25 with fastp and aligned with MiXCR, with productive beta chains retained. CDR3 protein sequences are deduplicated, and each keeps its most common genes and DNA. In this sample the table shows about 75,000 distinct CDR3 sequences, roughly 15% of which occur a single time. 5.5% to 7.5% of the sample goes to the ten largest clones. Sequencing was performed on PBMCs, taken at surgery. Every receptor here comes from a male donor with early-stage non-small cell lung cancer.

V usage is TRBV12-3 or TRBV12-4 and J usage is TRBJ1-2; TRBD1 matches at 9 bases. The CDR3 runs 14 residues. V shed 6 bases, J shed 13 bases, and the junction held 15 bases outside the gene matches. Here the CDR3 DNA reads TGTGCCAGCAGATCTCCGGGACAGGGCTCTCGCCTCACCTTC. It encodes CASRSPGQGSRLTF.

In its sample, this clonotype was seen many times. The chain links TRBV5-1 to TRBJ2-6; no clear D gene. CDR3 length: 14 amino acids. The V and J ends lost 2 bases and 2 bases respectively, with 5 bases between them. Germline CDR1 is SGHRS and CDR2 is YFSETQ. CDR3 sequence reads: CASSLNAGANVLTF. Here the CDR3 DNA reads TGCGCCAGCAGCTTAAATGCTGGGGCCAACGTCCTGACTTTC.

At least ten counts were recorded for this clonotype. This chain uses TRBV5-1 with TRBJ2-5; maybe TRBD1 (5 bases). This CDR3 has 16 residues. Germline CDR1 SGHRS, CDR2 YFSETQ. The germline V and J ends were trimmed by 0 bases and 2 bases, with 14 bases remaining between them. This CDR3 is CASSLAVDMRQETQYF. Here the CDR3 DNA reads TGCGCCAGCAGCTTGGCCGTGGACATGAGGCAAGAGACCCAGTACTTC.